Presented here are 21 T cell receptor beta chains from one specimen sequenced in a study of a mutant IDH1 vaccine in newly diagnosed glioma. Time point: week 5, during vaccination. Doses comprised 300 ug of mutant IDH1 20-mer peptide each, plus topical imiquimod. Profiled with immunoSEQ multiplex PCR; TCRdb holds only in-frame clones, not every one. The data show under 70,000 clones, about 80% seen once. Their antigens remain unidentified. The specimen comprised PBMCs, sampled from a glioma patient whose treatment included an IDH1 peptide vaccine. The receptor set was obtained from a woman in her 50s with glioma.

The rearrangement links TRBV5-1 to TRBJ2-5; D assignment may be TRBD1 or TRBD2 (5 bases each). Germline CDR1 is SGHRS and CDR2 is YFSETQ. V dropped 0 bases and J dropped 1 base, with 7 bases sitting between them. This CDR3 has 14 residues. The CDR3 here is CASSLAGTQETQYF. The CDR3, as DNA: TGCGCCAGCAGCTTGGCAGGGACCCAAGAGACCCAGTACTTC.

The rearrangement links TRBV5-4 to TRBJ1-2; no firm D call. CDR1 and CDR2 (germline): SGHNT, YYREEE (reference sequence). The CDR3 sequence is 14 residues long. Trimming shortened V by 2 bases and J by 4 bases, and 12 bases separated the two germline ends. DNA for the CDR3: TGTGCCAGCAGCTTATCTCAGGAAGGCTATGGCTACACCTTC. Protein product: CASSLSQEGYGYTF.

This rearrangement joins TRBV27 to TRBJ2-5, with D possibly matching TRBD1 (6 bases). The CDR3 loop spans 14 amino acids. Trimming took off 1 base at V and 7 bases at J, with 13 bases between the two ends. Germline V lookup: CDR1 MNHEY, CDR2 SMNVEV (reference sequence). The CDR3 DNA reads TGTGCCAGCAGTTTATGGGCAGGGGAAGTGACCCAGTACTTC. This translates into CASSLWAGEVTQYF.

The chain carries TRBV14 and TRBJ1-4; 7 nucleotides agree with TRBD1. This CDR3 comprises 15 residues. V shed 6 bases and J 3 bases; nucleotides not matched to a gene: 7. From germline, CDR1 is SGHDN and CDR2 FVKESK. CDR3 sequence: CASSTAGTANEKLFF. As DNA, the CDR3 is TGTGCCAGCAGTACTGCCGGGACAGCTAATGAAAAACTGTTTTTT. Drawing the rest from reference TRBV14 and TRBJ1-4, the complete variable domain is EAGVTQFPSHSVIEKGQTVTLRCDPISGHDNLYWYRRVMGKEIKFLLHFVKESKQDESGMPNNRFLAERTGGTYSTLKVQPAELEDSGVYFCASSTAGTANEKLFFGSGTQLSVL.

The chain joins TRBV27 to TRBJ1-5; D remains ambiguous. V lost 6 bases and J 0 bases, leaving 9 bases between the germline ends. The germline V gene encodes CDR1 MNHEY and CDR2 SMNVEV (reference sequence). The CDR3 has 14 residues. CDR3 protein: CASSYSYSNQPQHF. As DNA, the CDR3 is TGTGCCAGCAGCTACAGTTATAGCAATCAGCCCCAGCATTTT.

The rearrangement uses TRBV9 and TRBJ2-3, with 7 bases identical to TRBD2. The CDR3 has 17 amino acids. Germline CDR1 is SGDLS and CDR2 is YYNGEE. J was trimmed by 9 bases and V by 2 bases; bases with no gene match: 18. CDR3 amino acids: CASSVGGRGGREGTQYF. CDR3 nucleotide sequence: TGTGCCAGCAGCGTTGGGGGTCGTGGGGGAAGGGAGGGGACGCAGTATTTT.

The chain uses TRBV6-1 and TRBJ1-1; TRBD1 might be the D (5 bases). Trimming took 2 bases from V and 6 from J, leaving 13 bases between them. The CDR3 contains 14 residues. Germline lookup yields CDR1 MNHNS and CDR2 SASEGT. DNA of the CDR3: TGTGCCAGCAGTGAACTCGTTAAGGGGCCTGAAGCTTTCTTT. It translates to CASSELVKGPEAFF.

The chain recombines TRBV28 with TRBJ1-1, with TRBD1 matching 7 bases. Trimming at V came to 2 bases and at J to 2 bases, leaving 5 bases not matched to a gene. Germline V gives CDR1 MDHEN, CDR2 SYDVKM. The CDR3 has 15 residues. The CDR3 DNA sequence: TGTGCCAGCAGTTTAGCCGCAGGGGGTAACACTGAAGCTTTCTTT. Protein sequence: CASSLAAGGNTEAFF. Combining the CDR3 with reference TRBV28 and TRBJ1-1 gives the whole variable domain DVKVTQSSRYLVKRTGEKVFLECVQDMDHENMFWYRQDPGLGLRLIYFSYDVKMKEKGDIPEGYSVSREKKERFSLILESASTNQTSMYLCASSLAAGGNTEAFFGQGTRLTVV.

J is TRBJ2-1 and V is TRBV5-6; 10 positions match TRBD2. V was pared by 0 bases and J by 4 bases, with 4 bases of the junction left unmatched. Germline CDR1 SGHDT, CDR2 YYEEEE. The CDR3 loop spans 16 amino acids. The CDR3, as DNA: TGTGCCAGCAGCTTGGGGAGCGGGGGGGCATACAATGAGCAGTTCTTC. Its protein is CASSLGSGGAYNEQFF.

V gene TRBV2 combines with J gene TRBJ2-3; 10 bases are shared with TRBD2. Unmatched junction bases numbered 5, after V lost 6 bases and J lost 2 bases. In germline, CDR1 is SNHLY, CDR2 FYNNEI. The CDR3 runs 15 residues. CDR3: CASRASGGLTDTQYF. The CDR3 region has the DNA TGTGCCAGCAGGGCTAGCGGGGGTCTCACAGATACGCAGTATTTT.

The chain employs TRBV10-1 and TRBJ2-7; 10 positions agree with TRBD2. After removal of 2 bases from V and 6 bases from J, the junction contained 10 bases not matched to a gene. This CDR3 region has 16 residues. From germline, CDR1 is WNHNN and CDR2 SYGVQD (reference sequence). CDR3 sequence reads: CASSEHSSGGLTEQYF. CDR3 nucleotide sequence: TGCGCCAGCAGTGAGCATTCTAGCGGGGGCCTCACCGAGCAGTACTTC.

The chain links TRBV7-9 to TRBJ1-3; weak D call: TRBD1 (5 bases). The V end lost 5 bases, the J end lost 2 bases, and 19 bases lay between the germline ends. The germline gives CDR1 SEHNR, CDR2 FQNEAQ (reference sequence). This CDR3 spans 17 amino acids. The CDR3 reads CASSPRGVLGPGNTIYF. CDR3 DNA sequence: TGTGCCAGCAGCCCCCGGGGGGTCCTGGGGCCTGGAAACACCATATATTTT.

V and J are TRBV6-6 and TRBJ2-7; 8 bases map to TRBD1. The CDR3 length is 13 residues. Germline values: CDR1 MNHNY, CDR2 SVGAGI (reference sequence). V lost 6 bases, J lost 4 bases, and 5 bases stayed unmatched. The CDR3 nucleotides are TGTGCCAGCAGGACAGGGGTTTCGTACGAGCAGTACTTC. Translating it yields CASRTGVSYEQYF.

This rearrangement joins TRBV25-1 to TRBJ2-3; the D is unclear. Germline V CDR1 and CDR2: MGHDK, SYGVNS. The CDR3 sequence is 14 residues long. V gave up 6 bases and J gave up 0 bases, with 10 bases separating them. CDR3 residues: CASRVTHSTDTQYF. CDR3 DNA sequence: TGTGCCAGCAGAGTGACACACAGCACAGATACGCAGTATTTT.

The rearrangement uses TRBV6-1 and TRBJ1-4; D gene uncertain. The V gene lost 10 bases and the J gene lost 5 bases, with 17 bases spanning the gap. This CDR3 is built from 14 residues. Germline lookup yields CDR1 MNHNS and CDR2 SASEGT. This CDR3 is CATSPWQENEKLFF. DNA for the CDR3: TGTGCCACCAGCCCGTGGCAGGAAAATGAAAAACTGTTTTTT.

The gene calls are TRBV19 and TRBJ1-1, with 7 bases matching TRBD1. Trimming at V came to 4 bases and at J to 6 bases, leaving 17 bases not matched to a gene. CDR1 and CDR2 from the germline V gene are LNHDA and SQIVND (reference sequence). The length of the CDR3 is 17 residues. CDR3 amino acids: CASSTQDRLGGKSEAFF. As DNA, the CDR3 is TGTGCCAGTAGTACCCAGGACAGGTTAGGAGGGAAATCTGAAGCTTTCTTT.

The chain carries TRBV6-1 and TRBJ1-2, with D hard to call. Trimming took off 6 bases at V and 0 bases at J, with 11 bases between the two ends. In germline, CDR1 is MNHNS, CDR2 SASEGT. The CDR3 length is 14 residues. The CDR3 DNA reads as TGTGCCAGCAGCGCAGGCCCAGCTAACTATGGCTACACCTTC. This codes for CASSAGPANYGYTF.

The CDR3: CASRIQVGADTQYF. CDR3 nucleotides: TGTGCCAGCAGGATCCAGGTGGGCGCAGATACGCAGTATTTT. The chain combines TRBV7-8 with TRBJ2-3, with D unresolved. Germline assignment: CDR1 SGHVS and CDR2 FQNEAQ. V lost 6 bases and J lost 4, with 14 bases in between. The CDR3 contains 14 residues.

V gene TRBV9 combines with J gene TRBJ2-1, with D possibly matching TRBD1 (6 bases). The CDR3 is 15 amino acids. Germline assignment: CDR1 SGDLS and CDR2 YYNGEE. Between the trimmed V and J ends, which lost 3 bases and 0 bases, there was a span of 10 bases. The CDR3 here is CASSAQGSSYNEQFF. CDR3 nucleotide sequence: TGTGCCAGCAGCGCACAGGGTAGCTCCTACAATGAGCAGTTCTTC. The full variable domain, its missing parts supplied by reference TRBV9 and TRBJ2-1, is DSGVTQTPKHLITATGQRVTLRCSPRSGDLSVYWYQQSLDQGLQFLIQYYNGEERAKGNILERFSAQQFPDLHSELNLSSLELGDSALYFCASSAQGSSYNEQFFGPGTRLTVL.

The chain employs TRBV10-3 and TRBJ1-3; no definite D call. CDR1 is ENHRY, CDR2 SYGVKD, per germline. V lost 6 bases and J 2 bases, leaving 8 bases between the germline ends. This CDR3 has 13 residues. In nucleotides, the CDR3 is TGTGCCATCAGCCCCGGGGCTGGAAACACCATATATTTT. It translates to CAISPGAGNTIYF.

The chain links TRBV5-1 to TRBJ2-5; D perhaps matches TRBD1 (7 bases). This CDR3 contains 15 residues. V gave up 1 base and J gave up 3 bases, with 13 bases separating them. In germline, CDR1 is SGHRS, CDR2 YFSETQ. The chain's CDR3 is CASSLTGRGEETQYF. DNA of the CDR3: TGCGCCAGCAGCTTGACGGGCAGGGGGGAAGAGACCCAGTACTTC.